The 19 T cell receptor beta chains in this list originate from one sample, sequenced in a study of identical twins. MiXCR, run by TCRdb on the 5' RACE reads, gives a single entry per CDR3 protein. The table lists 400,000 or so distinct CDR3 sequences, around 9.7% of them singletons. Sequenced material: naive T cells sorted from blood. These receptors came from a woman aged 45-59 years in good health.

The chain carries TRBV12-3 or TRBV12-4 and TRBJ1-2; D call uncertain. The V end lost 8 bases, the J end lost 7 bases, and 14 bases lay between the germline ends. The CDR3 extends over 12 amino acids. The CDR3, as DNA: TGTGCCAGCGGATATGATACAAGTGGCTACACCTTC. Its translation is CASGYDTSGYTF.

This clonotype was picked up a small number of times. The rearrangement joins TRBV21-1 to TRBJ2-7; TRBD2, the table's D call, lacks a check against the DNA. TRBV21-1 is a known pseudogene. This CDR3 has 14 amino acids. The CDR3 loop is CASGLETALHEQYV. CDR3 DNA sequence: TGTGCCTCTGGGCTAGAGACCGCTCTCCACGAGCAGTACGTC.

The rearrangement uses TRBV11-2 and TRBJ2-1; TRBD2 matches 11 bases. The J segment lost 10 bases and the V segment lost 0 bases, leaving 5 bases of the junction unmatched. This CDR3 region has 15 residues. Germline V gene data show CDR1 as SGHAT and CDR2 as FQNNGV. The CDR3 region has the DNA TGTGCCAGCAGCTTAGATGGTAGCGGGAGGGCCGAGCAGTTCTTC. Amino acid sequence: CASSLDGSGRAEQFF.

This clonotype was found many times. J is TRBJ2-3 and V is TRBV29-1; D is unclear. The CDR3 runs 11 residues. Germline V gene lookup returns CDR1 SQVTM and CDR2 ANQGSEA. Trimming left V 4 bases short and J 4 bases short, with 6 bases between. The DNA of the CDR3 is TGCAGCGTTGTGCCTCCAGATACGCAGTATTTT. Its translation: CSVVPPDTQYF.

V and J are TRBV6-6 and TRBJ2-2; D assignment may be TRBD1 or TRBD2 (6 bases each). The V end was cut by 7 bases, the J end by 0 bases, with 15 bases between. CDR3 length: 16 residues. Germline CDR1 reads MNHNY; CDR2 reads SVGAGI (reference sequence). The CDR3 reads CASTSRGATNTGELFF. CDR3 coding DNA: TGTGCCAGCACCTCGAGGGGGGCTACGAACACCGGGGAGCTGTTTTTT.

This clonotype has more than one count but fewer than ten. V and J are TRBV11-2 and TRBJ2-1, with D perhaps matching TRBD2 (5 bases). The CDR3 is 16 residues long. Germline lookup yields CDR1 SGHAT and CDR2 FQNNGV. V gave up 1 base and J gave up 0 bases, with 10 bases separating them. The CDR3, as DNA: TGTGCCAGCAGCTTAGCGCGGGTGAGCTCCTACAATGAGCAGTTCTTC. Its translation: CASSLARVSSYNEQFF.

There are many counts of this clonotype. The V call is TRBV12-3 or TRBV12-4, the J call TRBJ2-1; unclear D gene. V gave up 6 bases and J gave up 0 bases, with 6 bases separating them. This CDR3 region has 13 residues. CDR3 DNA: TGTGCCAGCAGCCGAAACTCCTACAATGAGCAGTTCTTC. Amino acids: CASSRNSYNEQFF.

The genes are TRBV4-1 and TRBJ2-2; a possible D gene is TRBD1 (6 bases). Germline loops: CDR1 MGHRA, CDR2 YSYEKL. The CDR3 is made up of 14 amino acids. CDR3: CGSGEGVQNGELFF. The CDR3 DNA reads as TGCGGTTCCGGAGAGGGGGTTCAAAACGGGGAGCTGTTTTTT.

This clonotype was picked up a small number of times. This CDR3 reads CATSDPGPPDTQYF. CDR3 nucleotides: TGTGCCACCAGTGACCCTGGACCGCCAGATACGCAGTATTTT. This chain uses TRBV24-1 with TRBJ2-3; D unresolved. The CDR3 totals 14 residues. CDR1 is KGHDR and CDR2 is SFDVKD in the germline V gene. Trimming pared 4 bases from V and 4 bases from J, leaving 11 bases between.

The chain links TRBV30 to TRBJ2-2; TRBD2 matches at 9 bases. The ends lost 2 bases at V and 7 bases at J; junction bases unmatched: 5. The CDR3 length is 14 residues. Germline V gives CDR1 GTSNPN, CDR2 SVGIG (reference sequence). Here the CDR3 DNA reads TGTGCCTGGAGTACTGGGACTAGCAGCGGGGAGCTGTTTTTT. This translates into CAWSTGTSSGELFF.

CDR3 in amino acids: CAWSVTSGSIEQYV. The CDR3 DNA reads as TGTGCCTGGAGTGTCACTAGCGGGAGTATCGAGCAGTACGTC. V gene TRBV30 combines with J gene TRBJ2-7, with 11 nucleotides matching TRBD2. Germline CDR1 reads GTSNPN; CDR2 reads SVGIG (reference sequence). Germline trimming cut 0 bases from V and 6 bases from J; bases unmatched to any gene: 4. The CDR3 sequence is 14 residues long.

CDR3 amino acids: CASSLAQLAGGGHEQFF. The CDR3 bases are TGTGCCAGCAGTTTAGCTCAACTAGCGGGAGGGGGGCATGAGCAGTTCTTC. V and J are TRBV12-3 or TRBV12-4 and TRBJ2-1; 13 nucleotides line up with TRBD2. The CDR3 has 17 amino acids. J was trimmed by 8 bases and V by 0 bases; bases with no gene match: 7.

This clonotype was counted ten times or more. The chain recombines TRBV5-1 with TRBJ2-7, with TRBD1 as a possible D gene (6 bases). Germline V gene lookup returns CDR1 SGHRS and CDR2 YFSETQ. This CDR3 contains 14 residues. The V and J ends lost 4 bases and 4 bases respectively, with 15 bases between them. Here the CDR3 DNA reads TGCGCCAGCAGCCAAAAAGGGGGTAATTACGAGCAGTACTTC. Amino acid sequence: CASSQKGGNYEQYF.

This clonotype was observed a few times. This chain connects TRBV7-6 to TRBJ2-5; 9 nucleotides align to TRBD2. Germline V gives CDR1 SGHVS, CDR2 FNYEAQ. This CDR3 is 16 amino acids long. V was clipped by 3 bases and J by 4 bases; unmatched bases: 9. The CDR3 sequence is CASSLDAGGPRETQYF. DNA of the CDR3: TGTGCCAGCAGCTTGGATGCGGGAGGGCCGAGAGAGACCCAGTACTTC.

This clonotype was found many times. The chain links TRBV9 to TRBJ2-3, with unresolved D. Germline V CDR1 and CDR2: SGDLS, YYNGEE. Trimming took off 2 bases at V and 2 bases at J, with 21 bases between the two ends. The CDR3 extends over 18 amino acids. The CDR3 DNA follows: TGTGCCAGCAGCGTGAAGGATTCGGAAGCTAGATACACAGATACGCAGTATTTT. Its translation: CASSVKDSEARYTDTQYF.

Only a few counts were recorded for this clonotype. The CDR3 nucleotides read TGCGCCAGCAGCCCCGGGCCTCTGGAAGGCACCGGGGAGCTGTTTTTT. This encodes CASSPGPLEGTGELFF. The chain joins TRBV5-1 to TRBJ2-2; D gene uncertain. Germline assignment: CDR1 SGHRS and CDR2 YFSETQ. This CDR3 comprises 16 residues. Trimming removed 4 bases at V and 4 bases at J, with 17 bases between. Based on the CDR3 plus reference TRBV5-1 and TRBJ2-2, the full variable domain is KAGVTQTPRYLIKTRGQQVTLSCSPISGHRSVSWYQQTPGQGLQFLFEYFSETQRNKGNFPGRFSGRQFSNSRSEMNVSTLELGDSALYLCASSPGPLEGTGELFFGEGSRLTVL.

The chain links TRBV2 to TRBJ2-1, with 7 nucleotides matching TRBD1. The germline gives CDR1 SNHLY, CDR2 FYNNEI. CDR3 length: 15 residues. With V trimmed by 7 bases and J by 3 bases, 9 bases remained unmatched. CDR3 sequence: CASIGTGADYNEQFF. The CDR3 DNA follows: TGTGCCAGCATTGGTACAGGGGCTGACTACAATGAGCAGTTCTTC.

This clonotype has only a few counts. The V and J genes are TRBV15 and TRBJ2-1; a possible D gene is TRBD2 (5 bases). CDR3 length equals 13 residues. The germline V gene encodes CDR1 LNHNV and CDR2 YYDKDF (reference sequence). Trimming removed 0 bases at V and 8 bases at J, with 8 bases between. CDR3 nucleotides: TGTGCCACCAGCAGAGATACGGGGTATGAGCAGTTCTTC. Translated: CATSRDTGYEQFF.

This clonotype was recorded a few times. This chain connects TRBV25-1 to TRBJ2-7; 7 nucleotides align to TRBD1. Germline V gene data show CDR1 as MGHDK and CDR2 as SYGVNS. The CDR3 sequence is 16 residues long. J was trimmed by 0 bases and V by 2 bases; bases with no gene match: 7. Here the CDR3 DNA reads TGTGCCAGCAGTGAAAGGTGGCAGGGGGACTCCTACGAGCAGTACTTC. Encoded protein: CASSERWQGDSYEQYF.